The clone carrying this TCR beta chain was picked up a small number of times. Its antigen is as yet unknown. This record belongs to a study of beta chain features in type 1 diabetes. Expressed TCRB transcripts were sequenced because the entire RNA isolate underwent reverse transcription. Here immunoSEQ multiplex PCR was the method, and the copy in TCRdb shows in-frame clones only, minus some. The repertoire includes hundreds of thousands of clones, over 13% of them detected once, and 0.03% to 0.04% sits in the top ten. Study-level results: TCRB CDR3s from Type 1 diabetes patients were moderately but significantly shorter in all four CD4+ subsets.

The CDR3 has 16 amino acids. V shed 5 bases, J shed 1 base, and the junction held 6 bases outside the gene matches. Germline V gene sequence: CDR1 SGHTA, CDR2 FQGNSA. Sequencing was done on a sample of naive CD4+ T cells from blood. The TCR sequence derives from a man aged 18-30 years with type 1 diabetes. The chain couples TRBV7-2 to TRBJ2-3; 10 bases agree with TRBD2. The CDR3 DNA follows: TGTGCCAGCAGCCCACCCGGACTAGCGGGCACAGATACGCAGTATTTT. Translation: CASSPPGLAGTDTQYF.